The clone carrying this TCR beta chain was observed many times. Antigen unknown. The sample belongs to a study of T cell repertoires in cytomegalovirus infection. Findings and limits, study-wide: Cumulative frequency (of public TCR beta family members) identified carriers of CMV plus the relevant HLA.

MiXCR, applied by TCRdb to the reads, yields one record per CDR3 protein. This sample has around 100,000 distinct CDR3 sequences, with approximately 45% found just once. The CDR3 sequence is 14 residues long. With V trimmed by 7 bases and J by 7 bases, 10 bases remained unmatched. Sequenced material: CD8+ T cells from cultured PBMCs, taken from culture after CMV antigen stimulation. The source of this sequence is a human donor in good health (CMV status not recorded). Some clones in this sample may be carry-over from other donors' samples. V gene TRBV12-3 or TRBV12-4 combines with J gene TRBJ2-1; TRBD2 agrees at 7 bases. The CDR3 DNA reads TGTGCCAGCACGTATGGGGGGGGGTTGAATGAGCAGTTCTTC. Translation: CASTYGGGLNEQFF.